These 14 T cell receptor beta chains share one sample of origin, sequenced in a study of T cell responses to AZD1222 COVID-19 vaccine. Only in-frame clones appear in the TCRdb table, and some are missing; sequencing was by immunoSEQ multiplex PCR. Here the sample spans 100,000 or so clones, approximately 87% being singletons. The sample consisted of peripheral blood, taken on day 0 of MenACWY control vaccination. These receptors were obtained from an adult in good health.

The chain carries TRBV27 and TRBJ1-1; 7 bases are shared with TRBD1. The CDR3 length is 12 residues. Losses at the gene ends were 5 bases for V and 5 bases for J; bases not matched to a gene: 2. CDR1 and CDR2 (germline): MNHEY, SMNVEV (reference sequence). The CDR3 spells CASSPQGTEAFF. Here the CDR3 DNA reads TGTGCCAGCAGTCCACAGGGGACTGAAGCTTTCTTT.

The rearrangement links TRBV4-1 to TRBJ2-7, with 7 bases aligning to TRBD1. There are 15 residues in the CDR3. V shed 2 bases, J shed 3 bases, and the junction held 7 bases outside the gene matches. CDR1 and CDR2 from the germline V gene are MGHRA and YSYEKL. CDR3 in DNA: TGCGCCAGCAGCCAACCCCGGGACAGAAGCTACGAGCAGTACTTC. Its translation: CASSQPRDRSYEQYF.

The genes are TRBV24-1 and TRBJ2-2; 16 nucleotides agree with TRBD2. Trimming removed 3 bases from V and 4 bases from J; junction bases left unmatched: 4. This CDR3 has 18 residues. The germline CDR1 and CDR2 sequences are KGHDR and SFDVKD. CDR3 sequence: CATSDPGTSGRVTGELFF. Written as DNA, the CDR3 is TGTGCCACCAGTGATCCCGGGACTAGCGGGAGGGTCACCGGGGAGCTGTTTTTT.

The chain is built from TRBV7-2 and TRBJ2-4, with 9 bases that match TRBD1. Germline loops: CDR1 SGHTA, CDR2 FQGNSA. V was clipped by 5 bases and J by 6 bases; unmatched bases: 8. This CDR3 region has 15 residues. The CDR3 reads CASSTNRGLGNIQYF. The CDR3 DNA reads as TGTGCCAGCAGCACAAACAGGGGGCTGGGAAACATTCAGTACTTC.

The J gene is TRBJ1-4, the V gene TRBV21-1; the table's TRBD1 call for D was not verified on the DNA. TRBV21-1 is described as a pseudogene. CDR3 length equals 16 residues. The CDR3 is CASSKSPGRVGEKLFF. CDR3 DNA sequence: TGTGCCAGCAGCAAATCGCCGGGCAGGGTAGGTGAAAAACTGTTTTTT.

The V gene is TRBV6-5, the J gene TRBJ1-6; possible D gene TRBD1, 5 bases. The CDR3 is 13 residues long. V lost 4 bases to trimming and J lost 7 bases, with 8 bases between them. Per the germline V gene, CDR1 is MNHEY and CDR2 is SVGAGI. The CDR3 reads CASSSRGNSPLHF. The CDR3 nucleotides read TGTGCCAGCAGTTCACGGGGGAATTCACCCCTCCACTTT.

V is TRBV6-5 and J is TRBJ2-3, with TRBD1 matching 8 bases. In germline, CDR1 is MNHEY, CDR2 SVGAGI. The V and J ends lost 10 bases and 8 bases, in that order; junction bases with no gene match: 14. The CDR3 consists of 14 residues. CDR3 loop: CATISGGEGRTQYF. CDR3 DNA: TGTGCCACAATATCAGGGGGCGAGGGGCGTACGCAGTATTTT.

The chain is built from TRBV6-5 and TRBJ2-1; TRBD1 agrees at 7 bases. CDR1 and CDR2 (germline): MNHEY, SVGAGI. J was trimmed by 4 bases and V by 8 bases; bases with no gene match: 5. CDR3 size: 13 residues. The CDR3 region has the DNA TGTGCCAGCCAGGGACAGACATACAATGAGCAGTTCTTC. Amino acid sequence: CASQGQTYNEQFF.

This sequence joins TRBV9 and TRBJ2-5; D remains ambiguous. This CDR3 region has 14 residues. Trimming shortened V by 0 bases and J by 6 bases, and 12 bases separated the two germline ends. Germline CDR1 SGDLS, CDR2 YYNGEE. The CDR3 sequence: CASSVALVGQTQYF. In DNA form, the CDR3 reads TGTGCCAGCAGCGTAGCGCTAGTCGGGCAGACCCAGTACTTC.

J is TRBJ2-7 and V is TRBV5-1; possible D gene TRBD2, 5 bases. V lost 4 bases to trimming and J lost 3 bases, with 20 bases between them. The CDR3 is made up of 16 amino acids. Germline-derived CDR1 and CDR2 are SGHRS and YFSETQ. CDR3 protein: CASSLDPTIRDYEQYF. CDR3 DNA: TGCGCCAGCAGCCTGGACCCAACTATTCGGGACTACGAGCAGTACTTC. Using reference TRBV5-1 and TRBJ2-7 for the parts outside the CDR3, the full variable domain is KAGVTQTPRYLIKTRGQQVTLSCSPISGHRSVSWYQQTPGQGLQFLFEYFSETQRNKGNFPGRFSGRQFSNSRSEMNVSTLELGDSALYLCASSLDPTIRDYEQYFGPGTRLTVT.

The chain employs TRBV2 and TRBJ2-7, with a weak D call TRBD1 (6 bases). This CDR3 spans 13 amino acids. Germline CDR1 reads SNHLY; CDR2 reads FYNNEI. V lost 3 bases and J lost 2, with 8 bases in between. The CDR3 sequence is CASSEDSTYEQYF. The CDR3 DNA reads TGTGCCAGCAGTGAGGACAGTACCTACGAGCAGTACTTC.

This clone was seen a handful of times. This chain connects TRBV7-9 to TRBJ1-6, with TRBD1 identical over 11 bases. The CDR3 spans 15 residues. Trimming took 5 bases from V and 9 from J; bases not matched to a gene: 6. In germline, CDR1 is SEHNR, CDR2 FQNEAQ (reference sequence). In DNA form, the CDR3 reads TGTGCCAGCAGCAGAAGGACAGGGGGCGGTTCACCCCTCCACTTT. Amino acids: CASSRRTGGGSPLHF.

CDR3 sequence (DNA): TGTGCCAGCAGCCAAGGGGATGGCTACACCTTC. Its protein product is CASSQGDGYTF. The chain is built from TRBV3-1 (or the pseudogene TRBV3-2) and TRBJ1-2; D not certain. Germline loops: CDR1 LGHDT, CDR2 YNNKEL (reference sequence). The CDR3 consists of 11 residues. Trimming stripped 1 base from V and 6 bases from J, with 3 bases between.

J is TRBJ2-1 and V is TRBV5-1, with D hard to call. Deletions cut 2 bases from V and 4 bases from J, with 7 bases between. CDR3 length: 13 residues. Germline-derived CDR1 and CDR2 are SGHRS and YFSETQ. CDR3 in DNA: TGCGCCAGCAGCTTAACAACATACAATGAGCAGTTCTTC. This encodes CASSLTTYNEQFF.